A selection of T cell receptor beta chains follows, all from one sample in a study of shared clonotypes between healthy human individuals. Produced via immunoSEQ multiplex PCR; TCRdb's table is partial and in-frame only. This sample carries about 560,000 clones, around 78% of them seen once, and the ten largest clones take around 12%. Sample: PBMCs. The source of these receptors is a woman in her thirties or forties in good health. Some clones in this sample may be carry-over from other donors' samples. CDR3s include the opening cysteine and the closing phenylalanine or tryptophan. Each record gives: D gene, V gene, J gene, clone size, CDR3 protein, CDR3 DNA. The D gene is left open where the match is weak. Where a row states a size, it is once, few, many or the class of an expanded clone; other rows omit it.

>TRBD2|TRBV30|TRBJ2-3|few
CAWSGLAGATDTQYF
TGTGCCTGGAGTGGACTAGCGGGGGCCACAGATACGCAGTATTTT
>-|TRBV5-8|TRBJ2-3|-
CASSRSIPRGADTQYF
TGTGCCAGCAGCCGAAGCATTCCGCGAGGGGCAGATACGCAGTATTTT
>TRBD1|TRBV11-2|TRBJ2-1|-
CASSTDRGNEQFF
TGTGCCAGCAGCACGGACAGGGGAAATGAGCAGTTCTTC
>TRBD2|TRBV18|TRBJ2-3|-
CASSNLAGADTQYF
TGTGCCAGCTCAAACCTAGCGGGAGCAGATACGCAGTATTTT
>-|TRBV4-1|TRBJ1-3|-
CASSHPGTSSGNTIYF
TGCGCCAGCAGCCACCCCGGGACAAGCTCTGGAAACACCATATATTTT
>-|TRBV28|TRBJ2-7|few
CASSLAGFSYEQYF
TGTGCCAGCAGTTTGGCAGGGTTTTCCTACGAGCAGTACTTC
>TRBD1|TRBV15|TRBJ2-5|-
CATRNRDRGAGETQYF
TGTGCCACCAGAAACCGGGACAGGGGCGCAGGGGAGACCCAGTACTTC
>-|TRBV2|TRBJ2-5|-
CASSEADGETQYF
TGTGCCAGCAGTGAAGCGGACGGGGAGACCCAGTACTTC
>TRBD1|TRBV30|TRBJ1-1|-
CAWSPRGQGNTEAFF
TGTGCCTGGAGCCCTCGCGGACAGGGGAACACTGAAGCTTTCTTT
>TRBD1|TRBV29-1|TRBJ1-3|-
CSVGQGSGNTIYF
TGCAGCGTGGGACAGGGCTCTGGAAACACCATATATTTT
>-|TRBV6-1|TRBJ2-3|-
CASSETPAVTDTQYF
TGTGCCAGCAGTGAAACCCCCGCAGTCACAGATACGCAGTATTTT
>-|TRBV19|TRBJ2-6|-
CASMRPGANVLTF
TGTGCCAGTATGAGACCCGGGGCCAACGTCCTGACTTTC
>-|TRBV18|TRBJ2-7|many
CASSVTAGTEQYF
TGTGCCAGCTCAGTCACAGCAGGGACCGAGCAGTACTTC
>TRBD1|TRBV7-9|TRBJ2-3|-
CASSPDRISTDTQYF
TGTGCCAGCAGCCCGGACAGGATTAGCACAGATACGCAGTATTTT
>-|TRBV19|TRBJ2-3|-
CASSMVRGDTQYF
TGTGCCAGTAGTATGGTCAGGGGAGATACGCAGTATTTT
>TRBD1|TRBV30|TRBJ2-1|-
CAWLTGADSNEQFF
TGTGCCTGGCTGACAGGGGCAGATTCGAATGAGCAGTTCTTC
>-|TRBV15|TRBJ1-1|-
CATSRQLMNTEAFF
TGTGCCACCAGCAGACAACTGATGAACACTGAAGCTTTCTTT
>-|TRBV6-1|TRBJ1-5|-
CASSDSGHNQPQHF
TGTGCCAGCAGTGATTCAGGACACAATCAGCCCCAGCATTTT
>-|TRBV6-1|TRBJ2-2|-
CASTSEATGELFF
TGTGCCAGCACCTCGGAGGCCACCGGGGAGCTGTTTTTT
>-|TRBV30|TRBJ1-2|-
CAWSTAGDWYGYTF
TGTGCCTGGAGTACAGCGGGGGACTGGTATGGCTACACCTTC
>TRBD1|TRBV5-3|TRBJ1-1|-
CARSEGQSEAFF
TGTGCCAGAAGCGAGGGACAGAGTGAAGCTTTCTTT
>-|TRBV11-2|TRBJ2-2|few
CASSPTAGAFKPGELFF
TGTGCCAGCAGCCCCACCGCAGGGGCTTTTAAACCCGGGGAGCTGTTTTTT
>TRBD1|TRBV9|TRBJ2-3|-
CASSATGSPDTQYF
TGTGCCAGCAGCGCGACAGGGTCTCCAGATACGCAGTATTTT
>TRBD2|TRBV30|TRBJ2-1|-
CAWSGGLADEQFF
TGTGCCTGGAGTGGGGGACTAGCGGATGAGCAGTTCTTC
>-|TRBV28|TRBJ2-2|-
CASRSNTGELFF
TGTGCCAGCAGGAGCAACACCGGGGAGCTGTTTTTT
>-|TRBV7-7|TRBJ2-2|-
CASSLARNTGELFF
TGTGCTAGCAGCTTAGCAAGAAACACCGGGGAGCTGTTTTTT
>-|TRBV7-9|TRBJ2-7|-
CASSLRDIEQYF
TGTGCCAGCAGCTTGAGGGACATTGAGCAGTACTTC
>-|TRBV2|TRBJ2-6|few
CASSWGSTGANVLTF
TGTGCCAGCTCTTGGGGATCTACCGGGGCCAACGTCCTGACTTTC
>-|TRBV7-9|TRBJ2-4|-
CASSLEGDIQYF
TGTGCCAGCAGCTTAGAGGGGGACATTCAGTACTTC
>TRBD2|TRBV10-3|TRBJ2-2|few
CAISDPGEGSGELFF
TGTGCCATCAGTGACCCCGGGGAGGGGAGCGGGGAGCTGTTTTTT
>-|TRBV28|TRBJ1-5|few
CASSYFGPNQPQHF
TGTGCCAGCAGTTATTTTGGGCCAAATCAGCCCCAGCATTTT
>-|TRBV7-2|TRBJ2-3|once
CASSSGLSRGRTQYF
TGTGCCAGCAGCAGCGGCCTTAGCCGGGGTCGTACGCAGTATTTT
>-|TRBV18|TRBJ1-3|-
CASSPEIGSRSGNTIYF
TGTGCCAGCTCACCAGAAATAGGGTCTCGCTCTGGAAACACCATATATTTT
>-|TRBV2|TRBJ1-5|-
CASTVGQKNQPQHF
TGTGCCAGCACCGTGGGACAAAAAAATCAGCCCCAGCATTTT
>-|TRBV19|TRBJ1-1|many
CASSMWVNTEAFF
TGTGCCAGTAGTATGTGGGTGAACACTGAAGCTTTCTTT
>-|TRBV7-8|TRBJ2-4|few
CASSLGAGSGNIQYF
TGTGCCAGCAGCTTAGGTGCGGGTAGCGGAAACATTCAGTACTTC
>-|TRBV6-5|TRBJ2-1|-
CASSAGSSYNEQFF
TGTGCCAGCAGTGCAGGGAGCTCCTACAATGAGCAGTTCTTC
>-|TRBV18|TRBJ2-3|-
CASSPNRDAISSTDTQYF
TGTGCCAGCTCACCAAATAGGGACGCCATATCTAGCACAGATACGCAGTATTTT
>-|TRBV2|TRBJ2-7|once
CASSDPGRPEDYEQYF
TGTGCCAGCAGCGATCCGGGACGCCCAGAGGATTACGAGCAGTACTTC
>-|TRBV10-3|TRBJ2-7|-
CAISESASRVRTYEQYF
TGTGCCATCAGTGAGTCGGCTTCGAGGGTTAGGACCTACGAGCAGTACTTC
>-|TRBV27|TRBJ2-3|-
CASSLQLRTDTQYF
TGTGCCAGCAGTTTACAGCTCCGCACAGATACGCAGTATTTT
>TRBD2|TRBV5-1|TRBJ2-3|-
CASRPAGTTDTQYF
TGCGCCAGCAGACCAGCGGGAACCACAGATACGCAGTATTTT
>TRBD2|TRBV10-3|TRBJ2-5|many
CAISPGLGGETQYF
TGTGCCATCAGCCCGGGACTAGGGGGGGAGACCCAGTACTTC
>-|TRBV2|TRBJ2-7|-
CASSGAQGGEQYF
TGTGCCAGCAGTGGGGCTCAGGGAGGCGAGCAGTACTTC
>TRBD2|TRBV5-1|TRBJ2-7|-
CASSRTSGRYEQYF
TGCGCCAGCAGCAGGACTAGCGGGAGGTACGAGCAGTACTTC
>-|TRBV5-4|TRBJ2-5|-
CASSTGTMQETQYF
TGTGCCAGCAGCACCGGGACAATGCAAGAGACCCAGTACTTC
>-|TRBV14|TRBJ2-7|-
CASSRTGGTYEQYF
TGTGCCAGCAGCCGGACTGGCGGGACCTACGAGCAGTACTTC
>TRBD2|TRBV7-9|TRBJ2-3|-
CASSLRMTSGSGDTQYF
TGTGCCAGCAGCTTGCGGATGACTAGCGGGAGTGGAGATACGCAGTATTTT
>-|TRBV27|TRBJ2-2|-
CASSLWGGPGELFF
TGTGCCAGCAGTTTATGGGGGGGGCCCGGGGAGCTGTTTTTT
>-|TRBV28|TRBJ2-7|-
CASSLDRTTYEQYF
TGTGCCAGCAGTTTGGACAGGACTACGTACGAGCAGTACTTC
>-|TRBV7-3|TRBJ2-2|-
CASRPGPVAGELFF
TGTGCCAGCAGACCGGGCCCCGTGGCCGGGGAGCTGTTTTTT
>-|TRBV27|TRBJ2-6|-
CASSRYSGANVLTF
TGTGCCAGCTCAAGGTACTCTGGGGCCAACGTCCTGACTTTC